This T cell receptor beta chain derives from a study of T cell clones after liver transplantation. Looking at the study overall: HCV positivity affected three of eight recipients; the rest lacked autoimmune or viral indications.

Profiled with immunoSEQ multiplex PCR; TCRdb holds only in-frame clones, not every one. This sample has tens of thousands of clones; roughly nine tenths occur once, and the top ten carry less than 3.5%. Concerning this clone itself: Its antigen is not identified. This sample includes further DNA sequences coding for the same CDR3.

The V gene's germline CDR1 is SGHRS and CDR2 YFSETQ. The junction had 4 bases not matched to a gene; V was cut back by 0 bases and J by 3 bases. There are 15 residues in the CDR3. Study-wide results and caveats: Migration into the graft, not deletion, may explain lost graft donor-reactive T cells.

This specimen was CD4+ T cells from blood, taken before liver transplant. The TCR sequence derives from a human donor who received a liver transplant. V gene TRBV5-1 combines with J gene TRBJ2-7, with 9 nucleotides matching TRBD2. The CDR3 sequence: CASSLGLAGNYEQYF. In nucleotides, the CDR3 is TGCGCCAGCAGCTTGGGGCTAGCGGGGAACTACGAGCAGTACTTC.